What follows is one T cell receptor beta chain and its context. This record belongs to a study of CD8 T cells in Susac syndrome. The RNA, about 0.45 to 1 ug, was put through reverse transcription using random hexamers. TCRdb fed the immunoSEQ multiplex PCR reads into MiXCR, producing one record per CDR3 protein. In the table there are some 300,000 distinct CDR3 sequences, about nine tenths of which are singletons. Input material: CD8+ T cells from PBMCs. The source of this sequence is a human donor with multiple sclerosis.

CDR3 sequence reads: CASSFGGEKLNTEAFF. CDR3 coding DNA: TGTGCCAGCAGTTTTGGCGGGGAAAAACTGAACACTGAAGCTTTCTTT. This chain links TRBV27 with TRBJ1-1; no reliable D call. V dropped 3 bases and J dropped 0 bases, with 14 bases sitting between them. CDR1 is MNHEY, CDR2 SMNVEV, per germline (reference sequence). The CDR3 has 16 amino acids.